This record covers a single TCR beta chain. The germline V gene encodes CDR1 MNHEY and CDR2 SVGAGI. V shed 2 bases and J 8 bases; nucleotides not matched to a gene: 9. This CDR3 region has 15 residues. These data come from a study of control samples from healthy donors and cancer patients. Using immunoSEQ multiplex PCR, the repertoire was profiled, and TCRdb retains in-frame clones only, with some absent. The sample records 120,000 to 150,000 clones, around nine tenths being singletons. The sequencing input was blood. The chain links TRBV6-5 to TRBJ2-1, with 7 bases fitting TRBD2. This TCR was recovered from a woman in her twenties or thirties in good health. DNA of the CDR3: TGTGCCAGCAGTTACGGCCAGCGGGGTGGGGATGAGCAGTTCTTC. It is translated as CASSYGQRGGDEQFF.